The present entry profiles one TCR beta chain with its context. The antigen is undetermined. One entry per CDR3 protein, called by TCRdb with MiXCR from the reads. The sample holds around 750,000 distinct CDR3 sequences; 32% are singletons and the top ten take roughly 12%. This sample was included in a study of T cell repertoires in cytomegalovirus infection. Across the whole study: CMV epitopes that were recently identified and HLA-C-restricted were used alongside well-studied HLA-B-restricted ones. Public TCR beta signatures marked donors with CMV infection and the matching HLA. Findings and caveats of the study: CMV-specific HLA-C-restricted TCR beta clonotypes dominated the ex vivo response.

This TCR was recovered from a human donor in good health (CMV status not recorded). Some clones in this sample may be carry-over from other donors' samples. Source: cultured CD8+ T cells from PBMCs, taken from culture after CMV antigen stimulation.

DNA of the CDR3: TGTGCCAGCACCGGGCTGAACACTGAAGCTTTCTTT. Protein: CASTGLNTEAFF. The chain carries TRBV11-2 and TRBJ1-1, with D uncertain. V lost 7 bases, J lost 0 bases, and 6 bases lay in between. The CDR3 consists of 12 residues. Germline V gene sequence: CDR1 SGHAT, CDR2 FQNNGV.